This TCR beta chain was found in a study of blood T cell repertoires in COVID-19. CDR1 is SEHNR and CDR2 is FQNEAQ in the germline V gene (reference sequence). The CDR3 runs to 15 residues. V lost 3 bases and J 3 bases, leaving 15 bases between the germline ends. Repertoires were generated with immunoSEQ multiplex PCR, while TCRdb's copy carries only in-frame clones and drops some. This table has over 450,000 clones, approximately 89% appearing once. The TCR comes from a man younger than 35 with COVID-19, enrolled during active disease. The chain uses TRBV7-9 and TRBJ2-7; the D gene is possibly TRBD1 (5 bases). Sequences were obtained from peripheral blood. The CDR3 bases are TGTGCCAGCAGCTTTTTGCAAACAGGTCACTACGAGCAGTACTTC. It translates to CASSFLQTGHYEQYF.